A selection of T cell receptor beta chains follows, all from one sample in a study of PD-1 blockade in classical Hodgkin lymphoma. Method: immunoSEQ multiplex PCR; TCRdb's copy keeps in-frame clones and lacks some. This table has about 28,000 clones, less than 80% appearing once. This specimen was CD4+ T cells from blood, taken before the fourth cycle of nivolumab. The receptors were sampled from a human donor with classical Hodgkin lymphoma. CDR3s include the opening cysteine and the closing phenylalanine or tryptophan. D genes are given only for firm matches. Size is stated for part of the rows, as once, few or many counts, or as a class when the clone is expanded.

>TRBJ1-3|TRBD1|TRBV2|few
TGTGCCAGCACCGGGACAGGGGCTGGAAACACCATATATTTT
CASTGTGAGNTIYF
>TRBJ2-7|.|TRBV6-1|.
TGTGCCAGCAGCGAAGGGGGACAAGCCTACGAGCAGTACTTC
CASSEGGQAYEQYF
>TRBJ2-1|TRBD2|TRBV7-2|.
TGTGCCAGCACCTCGAGGACTAGTCACAATGAGCAGTTCTTC
CASTSRTSHNEQFF
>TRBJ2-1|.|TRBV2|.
TGTGCCAGCAGGGGGGACGGAGACAATGAGCAGTTCTTC
CASRGDGDNEQFF
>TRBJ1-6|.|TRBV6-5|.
TGTGCCAGCAGTTACTCAGGGGTGGGCTCACCCCTCCACTTT
CASSYSGVGSPLHF
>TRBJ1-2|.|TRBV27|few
TGTGCTGAGAAGGGGTCCGCCCGCTATGGCTACACCTTC
CAEKGSARYGYTF
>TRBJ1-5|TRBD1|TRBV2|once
TGTGCCAGCAGCCTGGACAGGGACAATCAGCCCCAGCATTTT
CASSLDRDNQPQHF
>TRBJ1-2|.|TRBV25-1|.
TGTGCCAGCAGTGAAGGCACAGGGTGGAGTTATGGCTACACCTTC
CASSEGTGWSYGYTF
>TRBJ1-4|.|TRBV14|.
TGTGCCAGCAGCCAAGATAGCACCACGGGCGGAAAACTGTTTTTT
CASSQDSTTGGKLFF
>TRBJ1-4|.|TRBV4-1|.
TGCGCCAGCAGCCCGGGCTTCGGGGTGGGGAGAGGTAATGAAAAACTGTTTTTT
CASSPGFGVGRGNEKLFF
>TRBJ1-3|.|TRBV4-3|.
TGCGCCAGCAGCCAAGATATCCAAACACCGGGACTACATGCCTTCTCTGGAAACACCATATATTTT
CASSQDIQTPGLHAFSGNTIYF
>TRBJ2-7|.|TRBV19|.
TGTGCCAGTAGTATCCGGGTAGTCAACTACGAGCAGTACTTC
CASSIRVVNYEQYF
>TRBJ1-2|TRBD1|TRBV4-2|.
TGTGCCAGCAGCCAAGCTCGCGGACAGGAATACTATGGCTACACCTTC
CASSQARGQEYYGYTF
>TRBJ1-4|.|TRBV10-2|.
TGCGCCAGCAGTGACCTAACCCGAGAAAAACTGTTTTTT
CASSDLTREKLFF
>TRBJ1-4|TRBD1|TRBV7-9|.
TGTGCCAGCAGCTTGACAGGGGGAGGGGAAAAACTGTTTTTT
CASSLTGGGEKLFF
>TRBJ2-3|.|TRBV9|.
TGTGCCAGCAGCGTAGAGGGCAGAGACACAGATACGCAGTATTTT
CASSVEGRDTDTQYF
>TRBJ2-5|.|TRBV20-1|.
TGCAGTGCAAGGACTATAACCCAGTACTTC
CSARTITQYF